The source of this T cell receptor beta chain is a study of blood T cell repertoires in COVID-19. In this sample, this clone turned up once. Method: immunoSEQ multiplex PCR; TCRdb's copy keeps in-frame clones and lacks some. The table has some 260,000 clones, roughly 84% seen once. The CDR3 is made up of 17 amino acids. Germline CDR1 reads LNHNV; CDR2 reads YYDKDF (reference sequence). The germline V and J ends were trimmed by 3 bases and 2 bases, with 20 bases remaining between them. The chain recombines TRBV15 with TRBJ2-7; perhaps TRBD2 as D (6 bases). The origin of this receptor is a woman under 30 with acute or convalescent COVID-19. The sample comprised peripheral blood. The DNA for the CDR3 is TGTGCCACCAGCAGTTTGGGGATTTTCGGAGGGCCCTACGAGCAGTACTTC. Amino acid sequence: CATSSLGIFGGPYEQYF.